A selection of T cell receptor beta chains follows, all from one sample in a study of shared clonotypes between healthy human individuals. Only in-frame clones appear in the TCRdb table, and some are missing; sequencing was by immunoSEQ multiplex PCR. The data contain roughly 2 million clones, 90% to 95% of them singletons. The specimen was naive CD4+ T cells sorted from blood. The receptors here all came from a man between 18 and 29 years old in good health. The CDR3 runs from the conserved cysteine through the conserved F or W. The D gene is left open where the match is weak. Clone size appears in some rows only: once, few, many, or a class for an expanded clone.

D gene: TRBD1; clone size: -; V gene: TRBV27; J gene: TRBJ1-5; CDR3 protein: CASSLSRGQINQPQHF; CDR3 DNA: TGTGCCAGCAGTTTATCCAGGGGACAGATCAATCAGCCCCAGCATTTT
D gene: -; clone size: -; V gene: TRBV5-1; J gene: TRBJ2-1; CDR3 protein: CASSLDGGGSYNEQFF; CDR3 DNA: TGCGCCAGCAGCTTGGATGGGGGAGGCTCCTACAATGAGCAGTTCTTC
D gene: -; clone size: -; V gene: TRBV6-1; J gene: TRBJ1-6; CDR3 protein: CASSERRPSSYNSPLHF; CDR3 DNA: TGTGCCAGCAGCGAAAGGAGGCCTAGCTCCTATAATTCACCCCTCCACTTT
D gene: -; clone size: -; V gene: TRBV4-2; J gene: TRBJ1-5; CDR3 protein: CASSQEDGNQPQHF; CDR3 DNA: TGTGCCAGCAGCCAAGAGGACGGCAATCAGCCCCAGCATTTT
D gene: -; clone size: -; V gene: TRBV7-2; J gene: TRBJ2-1; CDR3 protein: CASSFLRISYNEQFF; CDR3 DNA: TGTGCCAGCAGCTTCCTCAGGATATCCTACAATGAGCAGTTCTTC
D gene: TRBD1; clone size: -; V gene: TRBV5-1; J gene: TRBJ1-3; CDR3 protein: CASSLESGQGRNTIYF; CDR3 DNA: TGCGCCAGCAGCTTGGAGTCGGGACAGGGACGCAACACCATATATTTT
D gene: -; clone size: -; V gene: TRBV9; J gene: TRBJ2-2; CDR3 protein: CASSPLGQTGELFF; CDR3 DNA: TGTGCCAGCAGCCCCTTAGGACAGACCGGGGAGCTGTTTTTT
D gene: TRBD1; clone size: -; V gene: TRBV28; J gene: TRBJ1-3; CDR3 protein: CASTDRAAGNTIYF; CDR3 DNA: TGTGCCAGTACGGACAGGGCTGCTGGAAACACCATATATTTT
D gene: -; clone size: -; V gene: TRBV7-9; J gene: TRBJ2-7; CDR3 protein: CASSLAKGNSEQYF; CDR3 DNA: TGTGCCAGCAGCTTAGCGAAAGGCAATTCCGAGCAGTACTTC
D gene: TRBD1; clone size: -; V gene: TRBV18; J gene: TRBJ2-7; CDR3 protein: CASSPLPGTADYEQYF; CDR3 DNA: TGTGCCAGCTCACCATTACCCGGGACAGCAGACTACGAGCAGTACTTC
D gene: TRBD1; clone size: -; V gene: TRBV9; J gene: TRBJ1-3; CDR3 protein: CASSVAGTAGNTIYF; CDR3 DNA: TGTGCCAGCAGCGTAGCCGGGACAGCTGGAAACACCATATATTTT
D gene: -; clone size: -; V gene: TRBV9; J gene: TRBJ2-1; CDR3 protein: CASSTTGPSSYNEQFF; CDR3 DNA: TGTGCCAGCAGCACCACAGGGCCGAGCTCCTACAATGAGCAGTTCTTC
D gene: -; clone size: -; V gene: TRBV2; J gene: TRBJ1-5; CDR3 protein: CASSDAKGNQPQHF; CDR3 DNA: TGTGCCAGCAGTGACGCCAAAGGCAATCAGCCCCAGCATTTT
D gene: -; clone size: -; V gene: TRBV4-2; J gene: TRBJ1-2; CDR3 protein: CASSQDRYQGRANYGYTF; CDR3 DNA: TGTGCCAGCAGCCAAGATAGGTACCAGGGTCGGGCGAACTATGGCTACACCTTC
D gene: -; clone size: once; V gene: TRBV6-6; J gene: TRBJ2-7; CDR3 protein: CASIQGHRVNEQYF; CDR3 DNA: TGTGCCAGCATCCAAGGGCACAGGGTGAACGAGCAGTACTTC
D gene: -; clone size: once; V gene: TRBV7-8; J gene: TRBJ2-2; CDR3 protein: CASLPFRASPGELFF; CDR3 DNA: TGTGCCAGCTTACCGTTCAGGGCTTCTCCTGGGGAGCTGTTTTTT
D gene: -; clone size: -; V gene: TRBV4-3; J gene: TRBJ1-2; CDR3 protein: CASSQRQKANYGYTF; CDR3 DNA: TGCGCCAGCAGCCAAAGACAGAAAGCTAACTATGGCTACACCTTC
D gene: TRBD2; clone size: -; V gene: TRBV30; J gene: TRBJ2-5; CDR3 protein: CAWSIGLAGETQYF; CDR3 DNA: TGTGCCTGGAGCATTGGACTAGCGGGAGAGACCCAGTACTTC
D gene: -; clone size: -; V gene: TRBV27; J gene: TRBJ2-3; CDR3 protein: CASSSNGVSTDTQYF; CDR3 DNA: TGTGCCAGCAGTTCGAACGGGGTTAGCACAGATACGCAGTATTTT
D gene: TRBD1; clone size: -; V gene: TRBV7-9; J gene: TRBJ2-3; CDR3 protein: CASSLQQGAYDTQYF; CDR3 DNA: TGTGCCAGCAGCTTACAGCAGGGGGCCTACGATACGCAGTATTTT
D gene: -; clone size: once; V gene: TRBV21-1; J gene: TRBJ2-7; CDR3 protein: CASSPAEQYF; CDR3 DNA: TGTGCCAGCAGCCCAGCCGAGCAGTACTTC
D gene: -; clone size: -; V gene: TRBV29-1; J gene: TRBJ2-2; CDR3 protein: CSVGFVTGNTGELFF; CDR3 DNA: TGCAGCGTTGGATTTGTGACAGGGAACACCGGGGAGCTGTTTTTT
D gene: -; clone size: -; V gene: TRBV5-8; J gene: TRBJ2-7; CDR3 protein: CASSLIGTSYEQYF; CDR3 DNA: TGTGCCAGCAGCTTAATAGGGACCTCCTACGAGCAGTACTTC
D gene: TRBD1; clone size: -; V gene: TRBV5-1; J gene: TRBJ2-5; CDR3 protein: CASSSGTGPGETQYF; CDR3 DNA: TGCGCCAGCAGCAGCGGGACAGGGCCGGGCGAGACCCAGTACTTC
D gene: -; clone size: -; V gene: TRBV7-2; J gene: TRBJ1-2; CDR3 protein: CASSTSGLGLIYGYTF; CDR3 DNA: TGTGCCAGCAGCACAAGTGGCTTGGGCCTCATCTATGGCTACACCTTC
D gene: TRBD1; clone size: once; V gene: TRBV6-5; J gene: TRBJ2-5; CDR3 protein: CASSQGQGVGKTQYF; CDR3 DNA: TGTGCCAGCAGTCAGGGACAGGGGGTTGGGAAGACCCAGTACTTC
D gene: -; clone size: -; V gene: TRBV5-1; J gene: TRBJ2-1; CDR3 protein: CASSRIAGEQFF; CDR3 DNA: TGCGCCAGCAGCCGGATCGCGGGCGAGCAGTTCTTC
D gene: -; clone size: -; V gene: TRBV5-6; J gene: TRBJ1-6; CDR3 protein: CASSLEGLYNSPLHF; CDR3 DNA: TGTGCCAGCAGCTTGGAAGGCCTGTATAATTCACCCCTCCACTTT
D gene: -; clone size: once; V gene: TRBV28; J gene: TRBJ1-2; CDR3 protein: CASSFKRDHGYTF; CDR3 DNA: TGTGCCAGCAGCTTCAAACGGGACCATGGCTACACCTTC
D gene: -; clone size: once; V gene: TRBV6-1; J gene: TRBJ2-4; CDR3 protein: CASGEGYYQNIQYF; CDR3 DNA: TGTGCCAGCGGGGAAGGCTACTATCAAAACATTCAGTACTTC
D gene: TRBD1; clone size: -; V gene: TRBV6-6; J gene: TRBJ1-2; CDR3 protein: CASSLGQGEGYGYTF; CDR3 DNA: TGTGCCAGCAGCCTGGGACAGGGGGAAGGCTATGGCTACACCTTC
D gene: TRBD2; clone size: few; V gene: TRBV7-9; J gene: TRBJ2-3; CDR3 protein: CASSISGATDTQYF; CDR3 DNA: TGTGCCAGCAGCATTAGCGGGGCCACAGATACGCAGTATTTT
D gene: -; clone size: -; V gene: TRBV13; J gene: TRBJ2-5; CDR3 protein: CASSPGQPPTQYF; CDR3 DNA: TGTGCCAGCAGCCCCGGACAGCCCCCGACCCAGTACTTC
D gene: -; clone size: -; V gene: TRBV5-6; J gene: TRBJ1-2; CDR3 protein: CASSLRKPGAPYGYTF; CDR3 DNA: TGTGCCAGCAGCCTGAGGAAACCCGGGGCGCCCTATGGCTACACCTTC
D gene: TRBD2; clone size: -; V gene: TRBV11-3; J gene: TRBJ2-1; CDR3 protein: CASSAWGSGGAGNEQFF; CDR3 DNA: TGTGCCAGCAGCGCCTGGGGTAGCGGGGGGGCTGGCAATGAGCAGTTCTTC
D gene: -; clone size: -; V gene: TRBV9; J gene: TRBJ1-1; CDR3 protein: CASSVGVTANTEAFF; CDR3 DNA: TGTGCCAGCAGCGTGGGGGTTACAGCCAACACTGAAGCTTTCTTT
D gene: TRBD2; clone size: -; V gene: TRBV5-1; J gene: TRBJ2-5; CDR3 protein: CASSATSAGETQYF; CDR3 DNA: TGCGCCAGCAGCGCAACTAGCGCCGGAGAGACCCAGTACTTC
D gene: -; clone size: -; V gene: TRBV2; J gene: TRBJ1-2; CDR3 protein: CASSEVQVGYTF; CDR3 DNA: TGTGCCAGCAGTGAAGTTCAGGTTGGCTACACCTTC
D gene: -; clone size: -; V gene: TRBV9; J gene: TRBJ1-3; CDR3 protein: CASSVSGSGNTIYF; CDR3 DNA: TGTGCCAGCAGCGTATCGGGGAGCGGAAACACCATATATTTT
D gene: -; clone size: -; V gene: TRBV15; J gene: TRBJ1-4; CDR3 protein: CATSRLNEKLFF; CDR3 DNA: TGTGCCACCAGCAGACTTAATGAAAAACTGTTTTTT
D gene: -; clone size: -; V gene: TRBV28; J gene: TRBJ1-5; CDR3 protein: CASSLVNRDEPQHF; CDR3 DNA: TGTGCCAGCAGTTTGGTCAACAGGGACGAGCCCCAGCATTTT
D gene: -; clone size: -; V gene: TRBV18; J gene: TRBJ1-1; CDR3 protein: CATQGTGVVGAEAFF; CDR3 DNA: TGTGCCACTCAAGGGACGGGGGTCGTTGGCGCTGAAGCTTTCTTT
D gene: TRBD2; clone size: -; V gene: TRBV4-1; J gene: TRBJ2-7; CDR3 protein: CASSQIAGLSYEQYF; CDR3 DNA: TGCGCCAGCAGCCAAATAGCGGGGCTCTCCTACGAGCAGTACTTC
D gene: -; clone size: -; V gene: TRBV6-5; J gene: TRBJ2-7; CDR3 protein: CASSYGEGTYEQYF; CDR3 DNA: TGTGCCAGCAGTTACGGTGAGGGGACCTACGAGCAGTACTTC
D gene: -; clone size: -; V gene: TRBV7-8; J gene: TRBJ1-1; CDR3 protein: CASSLRGNEAFF; CDR3 DNA: TGTGCCAGCAGCTTAAGGGGTAATGAAGCTTTCTTT
D gene: -; clone size: -; V gene: TRBV5-6; J gene: TRBJ2-5; CDR3 protein: CASSLGRIQETQYF; CDR3 DNA: TGTGCCAGCAGCCTGGGCCGGATACAAGAGACCCAGTACTTC
D gene: -; clone size: -; V gene: TRBV10-1; J gene: TRBJ2-2; CDR3 protein: CASSVFQGINTGELFF; CDR3 DNA: TGCGCCAGCAGTGTGTTTCAGGGGATCAACACCGGGGAGCTGTTTTTT
D gene: TRBD2; clone size: -; V gene: TRBV7-9; J gene: TRBJ2-1; CDR3 protein: CASSVSGNEQFF; CDR3 DNA: TGTGCCAGCAGCGTTAGCGGGAATGAGCAGTTCTTC